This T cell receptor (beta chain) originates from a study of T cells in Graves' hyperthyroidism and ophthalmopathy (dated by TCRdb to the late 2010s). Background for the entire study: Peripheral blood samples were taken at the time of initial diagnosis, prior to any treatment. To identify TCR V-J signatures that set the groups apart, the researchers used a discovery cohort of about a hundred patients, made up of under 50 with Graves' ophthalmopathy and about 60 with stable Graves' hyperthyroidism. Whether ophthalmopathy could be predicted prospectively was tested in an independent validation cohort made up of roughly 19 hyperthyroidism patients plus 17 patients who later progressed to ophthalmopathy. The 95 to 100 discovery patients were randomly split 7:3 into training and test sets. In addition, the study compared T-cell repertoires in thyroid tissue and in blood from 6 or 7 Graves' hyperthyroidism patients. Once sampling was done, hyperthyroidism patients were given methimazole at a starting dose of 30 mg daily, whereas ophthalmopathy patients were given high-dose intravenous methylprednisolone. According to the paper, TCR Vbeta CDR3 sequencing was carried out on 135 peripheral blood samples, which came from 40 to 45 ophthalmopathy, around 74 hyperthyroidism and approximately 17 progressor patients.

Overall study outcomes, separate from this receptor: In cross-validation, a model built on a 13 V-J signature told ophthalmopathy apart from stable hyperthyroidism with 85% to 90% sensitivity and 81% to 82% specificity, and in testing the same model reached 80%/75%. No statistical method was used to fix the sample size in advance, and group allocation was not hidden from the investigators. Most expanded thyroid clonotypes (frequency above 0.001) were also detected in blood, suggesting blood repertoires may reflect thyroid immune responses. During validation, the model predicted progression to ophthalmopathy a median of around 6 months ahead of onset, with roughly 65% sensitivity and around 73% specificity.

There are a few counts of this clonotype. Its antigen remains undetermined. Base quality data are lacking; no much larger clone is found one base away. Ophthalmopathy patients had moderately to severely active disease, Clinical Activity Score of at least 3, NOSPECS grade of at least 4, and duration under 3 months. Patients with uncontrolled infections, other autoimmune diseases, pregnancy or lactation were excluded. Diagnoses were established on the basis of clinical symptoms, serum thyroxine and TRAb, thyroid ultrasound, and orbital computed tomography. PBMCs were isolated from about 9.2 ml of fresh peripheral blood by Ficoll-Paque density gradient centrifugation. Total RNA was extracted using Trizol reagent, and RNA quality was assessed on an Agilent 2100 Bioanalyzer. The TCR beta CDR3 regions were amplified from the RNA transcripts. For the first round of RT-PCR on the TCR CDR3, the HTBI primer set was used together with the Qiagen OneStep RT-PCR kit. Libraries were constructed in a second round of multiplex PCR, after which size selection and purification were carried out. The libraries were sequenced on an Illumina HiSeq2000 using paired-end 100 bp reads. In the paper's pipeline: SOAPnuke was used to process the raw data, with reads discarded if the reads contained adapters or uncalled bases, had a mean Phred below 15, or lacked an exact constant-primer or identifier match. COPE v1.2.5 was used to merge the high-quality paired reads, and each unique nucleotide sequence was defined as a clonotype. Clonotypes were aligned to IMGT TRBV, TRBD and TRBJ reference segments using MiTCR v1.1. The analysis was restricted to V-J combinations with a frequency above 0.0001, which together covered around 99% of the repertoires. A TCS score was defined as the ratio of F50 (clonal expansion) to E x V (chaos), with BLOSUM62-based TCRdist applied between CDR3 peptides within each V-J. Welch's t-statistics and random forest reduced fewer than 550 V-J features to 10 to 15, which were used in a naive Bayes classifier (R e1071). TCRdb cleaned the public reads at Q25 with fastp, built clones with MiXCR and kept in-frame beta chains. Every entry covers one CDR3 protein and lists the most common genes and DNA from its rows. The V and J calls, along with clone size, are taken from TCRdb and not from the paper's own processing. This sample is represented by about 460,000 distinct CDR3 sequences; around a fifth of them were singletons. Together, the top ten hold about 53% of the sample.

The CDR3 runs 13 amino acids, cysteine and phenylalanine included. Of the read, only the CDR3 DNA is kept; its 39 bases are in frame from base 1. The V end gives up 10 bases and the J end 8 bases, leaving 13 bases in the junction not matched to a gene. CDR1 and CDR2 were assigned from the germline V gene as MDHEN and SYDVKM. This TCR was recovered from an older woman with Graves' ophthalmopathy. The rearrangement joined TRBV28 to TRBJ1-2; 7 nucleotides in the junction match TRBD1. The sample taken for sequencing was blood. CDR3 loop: CANAADRAGGYTF. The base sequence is TGTGCCAACGCAGCAGACAGGGCGGGCGGCTACACCTTC.